The 13 T cell receptor beta chains below all came from one sample that was sequenced in a study of spatial heterogeneity in lung cancer. Specified time point: blood at routine non-recurrence follow-up after resection. From the 5' RACE reads, TCRdb called clonotypes with MiXCR, one entry per CDR3 protein. In the table there are approximately 12,000 distinct CDR3 sequences, around a tenth of which are singletons. Sequences were derived from PBMCs, sampled at follow-up. The receptor source for this set is a female donor with early-stage non-small cell lung cancer.

This clonotype was found many times. The rearrangement links TRBV15 to TRBJ1-4, with no clear D. This CDR3 has 14 amino acids. V lost 1 base, J lost 8 bases, and 11 bases lay in between. Germline CDR1 and CDR2: LNHNV and YYDKDF (reference sequence). CDR3 bases: TGTGCCACCAGCAGAGGATCTTCCGGGGAAAAACTGTTTTTT. Translation gives CATSRGSSGEKLFF.

This clonotype has only a few counts. Possible read error: a much larger clone is one base away. The rearrangement joins TRBV28 to TRBJ1-2, with D tentatively TRBD1 (6 bases). The CDR3 sequence is 16 residues long. Per germline, CDR1 MDHEN and CDR2 SYDVKM. The CDR3 DNA sequence: TGTGCCAGCGGTTTTGGGGGCCGTCGCGGGGAGCGCGGCTACACCTTC. Translation: CASGFGGRRGERGYTF.

In its sample, this clonotype is medium-sized (0.01 to 0.1%). The J gene is TRBJ2-7, the V gene TRBV4-2; no clear D. The V gene's germline CDR1 is LGHNA and CDR2 YNFKEQ. The CDR3 consists of 12 residues. Trimming took off 0 bases at V and 4 bases at J, with 4 bases between the two ends. Here the CDR3 reads CASSQDQYEQYF. CDR3 in DNA: TGTGCCAGCAGCCAAGATCAGTACGAGCAGTACTTC.

This clonotype was seen many times. V usage is TRBV28 and J usage is TRBJ2-3; 10 bases match TRBD2. Germline CDR1 MDHEN, CDR2 SYDVKM. The CDR3 runs 15 residues. Losses at the gene ends were 5 bases for V and 4 bases for J; bases not matched to a gene: 6. The CDR3 sequence: CASSEEREGADTQYF. The CDR3 nucleotides are TGTGCCAGCAGTGAAGAGCGGGAGGGCGCAGATACGCAGTATTTT.

The rearrangement joins TRBV7-2 to TRBJ2-7, with a tentative D call TRBD2 (5 bases). V shed 3 bases and J shed 4 bases, with 13 bases lying between them. Germline V gene sequence: CDR1 SGHTA, CDR2 FQGNSA. The CDR3 is 14 amino acids. CDR3 coding DNA: TGTGCCAGCAGCTTTGGGAGCGTCGGATACGAGCAGTACTTC. It codes for CASSFGSVGYEQYF.

This clonotype was recorded many times. The chain recombines TRBV7-8 with TRBJ1-5, with TRBD1 matching over 7 bases. From germline, CDR1 is SGHVS and CDR2 FQNEAQ. CDR3 length: 19 residues. V dropped 5 bases and J dropped 3; count of bases not matched to a gene: 19. Here the CDR3 DNA reads TGTGCCAGCAGCCCCCGCGGGACCGCGGAGGGGGCATTCAATCAGCCCCAGCATTTT. Protein sequence: CASSPRGTAEGAFNQPQHF.

This clonotype was counted once. This rearrangement joins TRBV11-1 to TRBJ2-3, with 7 nucleotides matching TRBD1. This CDR3 has 14 amino acids. The junction had 5 bases not matched to a gene; V was cut back by 5 bases and J by 3 bases. The germline gives CDR1 SGHAT, CDR2 FQDESV (reference sequence). The chain's CDR3 is CASSQRQGTDTQYF. CDR3 sequence (DNA): TGTGCCAGCAGCCAACGACAGGGTACAGATACGCAGTATTTT.

There are many counts of this clonotype. The genes are TRBV10-2 and TRBJ2-7; weak D call: TRBD1 (6 bases). In germline, CDR1 is WSHSY, CDR2 SAAADI. Trimming removed 7 bases at V and 0 bases at J, with 10 bases between. The CDR3 contains 13 residues. CDR3 nucleotide sequence: TGCGCCAGCACCGGGACAACCTCCTACGAGCAGTACTTC. This codes for CASTGTTSYEQYF.

This clonotype ranks as medium-sized (0.01 to 0.1%). The chain employs TRBV19 and TRBJ2-3; D may be TRBD2 (7 bases). The CDR3 spans 18 residues. Trimming removed 3 bases at V and 4 bases at J, with 23 bases between. From germline, CDR1 is LNHDA and CDR2 SQIVND (reference sequence). The CDR3 region is CASSIGDRTSWRPDTQYF. The CDR3 nucleotides read TGTGCCAGTAGTATTGGTGACAGGACTAGTTGGCGCCCAGATACGCAGTATTTT.

This clonotype was detected ten times or more. The V call is TRBV7-2, the J call TRBJ1-2; 8 bases agree with TRBD1. The CDR3 runs to 15 residues. Germline-derived CDR1 and CDR2 are SGHTA and FQGNSA. The V segment lost 5 bases and the J segment 7 bases; nucleotides outside the gene matches: 12. In DNA, the CDR3 is TGTGCCAGCAGCCCCGGGACAGGCCTATCTGGTGGCTACACCTTC. Translated, it gives CASSPGTGLSGGYTF.

The table lists this clonotype with many counts. V is TRBV24-1 and J is TRBJ2-2; 11 nucleotides align to TRBD1. After removal of 5 bases from V and 3 bases from J, the junction contained 7 bases not matched to a gene. The CDR3 extends over 17 amino acids. The germline V gene encodes CDR1 KGHDR and CDR2 SFDVKD. The CDR3 nucleotides read TGTGCCACCAGTGTCAGGACAGGGGGCTTCGACACCGGGGAGCTGTTTTTT. Translating it yields CATSVRTGGFDTGELFF.

This clonotype was observed many times. This chain uses TRBV6-2 or TRBV6-3 with TRBJ2-5; the D gene is possibly TRBD2 (6 bases). CDR1 is MNHEY, CDR2 SVGEGT, per germline. The CDR3 is made up of 15 amino acids. Between the trimmed V and J ends, which lost 3 bases and 1 base, there was a span of 12 bases. The chain's CDR3 is CASSYQGAGQETQYF. In DNA, the CDR3 is TGTGCCAGCAGTTATCAGGGAGCGGGCCAAGAGACCCAGTACTTC.

Many counts were recorded for this clonotype. V and J are TRBV7-3 and TRBJ2-2, with 9 nucleotides matching TRBD2. The junction had 5 bases not matched to a gene; V was cut back by 4 bases and J by 5 bases. The CDR3 totals 15 residues. The germline CDR1 and CDR2 sequences are SGHTA and FQGTGA. CDR3 coding DNA: TGTGCCAGCAGCTCAGCGGGAGGAGGGACCGGGGAGCTGTTTTTT. This gives the protein CASSSAGGGTGELFF.